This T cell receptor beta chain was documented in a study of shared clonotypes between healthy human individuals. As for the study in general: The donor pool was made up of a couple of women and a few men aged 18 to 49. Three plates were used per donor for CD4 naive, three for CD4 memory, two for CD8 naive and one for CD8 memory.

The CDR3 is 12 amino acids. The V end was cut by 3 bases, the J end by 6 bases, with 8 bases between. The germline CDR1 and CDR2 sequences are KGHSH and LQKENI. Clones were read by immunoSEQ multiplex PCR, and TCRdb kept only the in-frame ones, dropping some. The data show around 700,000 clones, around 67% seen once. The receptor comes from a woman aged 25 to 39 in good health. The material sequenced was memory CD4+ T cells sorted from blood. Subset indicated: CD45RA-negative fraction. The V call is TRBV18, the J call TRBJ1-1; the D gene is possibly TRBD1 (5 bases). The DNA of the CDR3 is TGTGCCAGCTCACCTGCGGGGGCTGAAGCTTTCTTT. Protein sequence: CASSPAGAEAFF. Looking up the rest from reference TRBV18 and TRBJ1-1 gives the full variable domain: NAGVMQNPRHLVRRRGQEARLRCSPMKGHSHVYWYRQLPEEGLKFMVYLQKENIIDESGMPKERFSAEFPKEGPSILRIQQVVRGDSAAYFCASSPAGAEAFFGQGTRLTVV.